This passage covers 11 T cell receptor beta chains from one sample sequenced in a study of early T cells in non-severe SARS-CoV-2 infection. TCRdb independently ran MiXCR on the 5' RACE reads; one entry per CDR3 protein. The sample records tens of thousands of distinct CDR3 sequences, 10% to 15% being singletons. The sample consisted of whole blood. Receptor source: an adult who was a healthcare worker with PCR-confirmed SARS-CoV-2 infection or an uninfected control (not recorded which).

The chain has TRBV28 and TRBJ1-1; 9 bases fit TRBD1. The V and J ends lost 5 bases and 1 base, in that order; junction bases with no gene match: 5. The V gene's germline CDR1 is MDHEN and CDR2 SYDVKM. CDR3 length: 15 amino acids. The CDR3 here is CASSPSTGGNTEAFF. In DNA, the CDR3 is TGTGCCAGCAGTCCGTCGACAGGGGGGAACACTGAAGCTTTCTTT. Combining the CDR3 with reference TRBV28 and TRBJ1-1 gives the whole variable domain DVKVTQSSRYLVKRTGEKVFLECVQDMDHENMFWYRQDPGLGLRLIYFSYDVKMKEKGDIPEGYSVSREKKERFSLILESASTNQTSMYLCASSPSTGGNTEAFFGQGTRLTVV.

In this sample, this clonotype turned up a few times. The V call is TRBV4-2, the J call TRBJ1-2, with D possibly TRBD1 on 5 matching bases. V was pared by 5 bases and J by 5 bases, with 18 bases between. CDR3 length: 15 amino acids. Germline CDR1 reads LGHNA; CDR2 reads YNFKEQ. The chain's CDR3 is CASSFRDRGDYGYTF. DNA for the CDR3: TGTGCCAGCAGCTTCCGGGACCGGGGAGATTATGGCTACACCTTC.

This clonotype was counted between two and nine times. CDR3 residues: CASSLGGTYEQYF. The CDR3 DNA reads TGTGCCAGCAGCTTGGGGGGGACCTACGAGCAGTACTTC. The V call is TRBV5-4, the J call TRBJ2-7; the D gene could be TRBD1 or TRBD2 (5 bases each). The CDR3 covers 13 residues. Germline CDR1 and CDR2: SGHNT and YYREEE (reference sequence). Deletions cut 0 bases from V and 2 bases from J, with 6 bases between.

This clonotype was counted a few times. V usage is TRBV3-1 and J usage is TRBJ2-5; D gene ambiguous. The CDR3 is made up of 19 amino acids. Germline CDR1 and CDR2: LGHDT and YNNKEL (reference sequence). The V end was cut by 0 bases, the J end by 2 bases, with 22 bases between. CDR3 in DNA: TGTGCCAGCAGCCAAGATTTTGCCGGATCGAGGCCTACACAAGAGACCCAGTACTTC. Its translation is CASSQDFAGSRPTQETQYF.

This clonotype was detected ten times or more. V is TRBV5-5 and J is TRBJ1-1; a possible D gene is TRBD1 (5 bases). Germline V CDR1 and CDR2: SGHKS, YYEKEE (reference sequence). The CDR3 extends over 12 amino acids. With 4 bases removed from V and 8 bases from J, the gap between germline ends came to 12 bases. This chain's CDR3 is CASSLQGQEAFF. The CDR3 DNA sequence: TGTGCCAGCAGCCTGCAGGGTCAGGAAGCTTTCTTT.

In this sample, this clonotype turned up many times. This sequence joins TRBV3-1 and TRBJ2-4; the match to TRBD1 covers 7 bases. The germline V gene encodes CDR1 LGHDT and CDR2 YNNKEL (reference sequence). There are 16 residues in the CDR3. V was pared by 0 bases and J by 5 bases, with 7 bases of the junction left unmatched. The CDR3 loop reads CASSQDLGQLENIQYF. The CDR3 DNA sequence: TGTGCCAGCAGCCAAGACCTGGGACAGCTTGAAAACATTCAGTACTTC.

The CDR3 protein is CASSPGQNEKLFF. The CDR3 DNA sequence: TGTGCCAGCTCACCGGGACAGAATGAAAAACTGTTTTTT. The chain has TRBV18 and TRBJ1-4; TRBD1 matches at 7 bases. V was clipped by 3 bases and J by 5 bases; unmatched bases: 0. Germline V gene sequence: CDR1 KGHSH, CDR2 LQKENI. This CDR3 region has 13 residues.

This clonotype appeared many times. The chain combines TRBV18 with TRBJ1-5; 9 nucleotides match TRBD1. Germline assignment: CDR1 KGHSH and CDR2 LQKENI. Trimming at V came to 3 bases and at J to 4 bases, leaving 4 bases not matched to a gene. CDR3 length equals 15 residues. CDR3 amino acids: CASSPDRGGNQPQHF. The CDR3 DNA is TGTGCCAGCTCACCGGACAGGGGTGGTAATCAGCCCCAGCATTTT.

This clonotype has only a few counts. The V call is TRBV29-1, the J call TRBJ1-1, with a weak D call TRBD1 (5 bases). V was trimmed by 7 bases and J by 3 bases, leaving 12 bases between them. The CDR3 is made up of 12 amino acids. CDR1 and CDR2 (germline): SQVTM, ANQGSEA. As DNA, the CDR3 is TGCAGCGCCGACGGGGGAGACACTGAAGCTTTCTTT. Encoded protein: CSADGGDTEAFF.

This clonotype was detected ten times or more. The chain has TRBV20-1 and TRBJ2-2, with no clear D. The germline V and J ends were trimmed by 3 bases and 0 bases, with 8 bases remaining between them. Germline V gives CDR1 DFQATT, CDR2 SNEGSKA (reference sequence). This CDR3 is built from 14 residues. This chain's CDR3 is CSASHRSNTGELFF. The DNA of the CDR3 is TGCAGTGCTAGCCACCGATCGAACACCGGGGAGCTGTTTTTT.

This clonotype was seen a few times. This chain uses TRBV5-6 with TRBJ1-2, with D possibly being TRBD1 (6 bases). V lost 4 bases and J 2 bases, leaving 12 bases between the germline ends. Germline V CDR1 and CDR2: SGHDT, YYEEEE. The CDR3 loop spans 14 amino acids. The CDR3 bases are TGTGCCAGCAGCGTGGGACACACGAACTATGGCTACACCTTC. It specifies CASSVGHTNYGYTF.